This T cell receptor beta chain was observed in a study of cytomegalovirus exposure and HLA in healthy donors. Whole-study findings and limits: Under in vitro conditions, three CMV-associated chains were confirmed as specific for CMV antigens. The study listed some 160 cytomegalovirus-associated TCR beta chains.

The data were produced by immunoSEQ multiplex PCR, yet TCRdb's version contains in-frame clones alone and is incomplete. The table lists under 200,000 clones, 75% to 90% of them singletons. Separate from the approximately 670-subject first cohort, the 120-subject validation cohort was the one that the donors belonged to. The germline gives CDR1 MNHNY, CDR2 SVGAGI (reference sequence). Losses at the gene ends were 2 bases for V and 6 bases for J; bases not matched to a gene: 4. The CDR3 covers 14 residues. As to this clone: Antigen unknown.

The receptor was isolated from a young woman in good health and CMV-seronegative. This sequence joins TRBV6-6 and TRBJ2-1; 7 bases align to TRBD2. The source material was PBMCs. CDR3 protein: CASSYRGEGNEQFF. The CDR3 DNA follows: TGTGCCAGCAGTTACCGGGGGGAAGGCAATGAGCAGTTCTTC.